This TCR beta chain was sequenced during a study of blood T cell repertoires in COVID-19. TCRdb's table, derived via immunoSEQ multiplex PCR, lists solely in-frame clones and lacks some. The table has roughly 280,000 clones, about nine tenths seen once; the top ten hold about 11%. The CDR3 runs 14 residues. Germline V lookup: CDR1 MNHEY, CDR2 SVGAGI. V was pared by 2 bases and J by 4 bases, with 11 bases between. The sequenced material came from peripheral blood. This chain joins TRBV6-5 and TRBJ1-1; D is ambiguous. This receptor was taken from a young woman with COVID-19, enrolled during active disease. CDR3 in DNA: TGTGCCAGCAGTTACGAGGGATTGAGCACTGAAGCTTTCTTT. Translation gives CASSYEGLSTEAFF.